The 7 T cell receptor beta chains below all came from one sample that was sequenced in a study of T cells after yellow fever vaccination. TCRdb processed the 5' RACE reads anew with MiXCR; each CDR3 protein has one entry. In the table there are a few hundred thousand distinct CDR3 sequences, 3% to 4.5% of which are singletons. The sample here was PBMCs, taken 5 days after the yellow fever booster vaccination. The source of these receptors is a man aged 18 to 35 who received the YFV17D yellow fever vaccine.

V gene TRBV19 combines with J gene TRBJ1-2, with D unclear. The V gene lost 8 bases and the J gene lost 7 bases, with 20 bases spanning the gap. Germline loops: CDR1 LNHDA, CDR2 SQIVND (reference sequence). The CDR3 consists of 14 residues. The chain's CDR3 is CASLGVERYVGYTF. The CDR3 bases are TGTGCCAGTTTAGGAGTAGAAAGATATGTTGGCTACACCTTC. Supplemented by reference TRBV19 and TRBJ1-2, the full variable domain reads DGGITQSPKYLFRKEGQNVTLSCEQNLNHDAMYWYRQDPGQGLRLIYYSQIVNDFQKGDIAEGYSVSREKKESFPLTVTSAQKNPTAFYLCASLGVERYVGYTFGSGTRLTVV.

This clonotype was found a few times. V gene TRBV3-1 combines with J gene TRBJ1-5; the D is unclear. Germline V lookup: CDR1 LGHDT, CDR2 YNNKEL (reference sequence). V gave up 1 base and J gave up 0 bases, with 4 bases separating them. There are 14 residues in the CDR3. In DNA form, the CDR3 reads TGTGCCAGCAGCCAAGTGAATAGCAATCAGCCCCAGCATTTT. Translated: CASSQVNSNQPQHF. Based on the CDR3 plus reference TRBV3-1 and TRBJ1-5, the full variable domain is DTAVSQTPKYLVTQMGNDKSIKCEQNLGHDTMYWYKQDSKKFLKIMFSYNNKELIINETVPNRFSPKSPDKAHLNLHINSLELGDSAVYFCASSQVNSNQPQHFGDGTRLSIL.

This clonotype has a handful of counts. The chain recombines TRBV20-1 with TRBJ1-1; D possibly corresponds to TRBD1 (5 bases). CDR3 length: 18 residues. The V end lost 3 bases, the J end lost 1 base, and 24 bases lay between the germline ends. Germline-derived CDR1 and CDR2 are DFQATT and SNEGSKA (reference sequence). In nucleotides, the CDR3 is TGCAGTGCTAGGCGCCTATTCAGTAGCCAGGGTAGGAACACTGAAGCTTTCTTT. Residues: CSARRLFSSQGRNTEAFF.

This clonotype has more than one count but fewer than ten. This chain links TRBV4-1 with TRBJ2-3; D unresolved. The CDR3 runs to 20 residues. Germline CDR1 reads MGHRA; CDR2 reads YSYEKL. Deletions cut 0 bases from V and 0 bases from J, with 22 bases between. As DNA, the CDR3 is TGCGCCAGCAGCCAAGATCACTCCGGTTTGGAAACCTCTAGCACAGATACGCAGTATTTT. This sequence encodes CASSQDHSGLETSSTDTQYF.

This clonotype was seen only a few times. The rearrangement uses TRBV3-1 and TRBJ1-5; D may be TRBD1 (6 bases). Between the trimmed V and J ends, which lost 4 bases and 9 bases, there was a span of 13 bases. In germline, CDR1 is LGHDT, CDR2 YNNKEL (reference sequence). The CDR3 consists of 13 residues. CDR3 in amino acids: CASSPREGGPQHF. In nucleotides, the CDR3 is TGTGCCAGCAGCCCCCGCGAGGGGGGGCCCCAGCATTTT.

This clonotype was counted at least ten times. V usage is TRBV20-1 and J usage is TRBJ2-6; D remains ambiguous. Between the trimmed V and J ends, which lost 6 bases and 0 bases, there was a span of 9 bases. The CDR3 has 14 residues. Germline V lookup: CDR1 DFQATT, CDR2 SNEGSKA (reference sequence). Here the CDR3 reads CSARSNSGANVLTF. In DNA, the CDR3 is TGCAGTGCGAGGTCTAACTCTGGGGCCAACGTCCTGACTTTC.

This clonotype was detected a few times. This rearrangement joins TRBV6-5 to TRBJ1-2, with TRBD1 as a possible D gene (5 bases). The length of the CDR3 is 14 residues. Looked up from germline, CDR1 is MNHEY and CDR2 is SVGAGI. Trimming left V 7 bases short and J 4 bases short, with 16 bases between. CDR3 loop: CASNNRGIGYGYTF. The CDR3, as DNA: TGTGCCAGCAACAACCGGGGGATCGGCTATGGCTACACCTTC.